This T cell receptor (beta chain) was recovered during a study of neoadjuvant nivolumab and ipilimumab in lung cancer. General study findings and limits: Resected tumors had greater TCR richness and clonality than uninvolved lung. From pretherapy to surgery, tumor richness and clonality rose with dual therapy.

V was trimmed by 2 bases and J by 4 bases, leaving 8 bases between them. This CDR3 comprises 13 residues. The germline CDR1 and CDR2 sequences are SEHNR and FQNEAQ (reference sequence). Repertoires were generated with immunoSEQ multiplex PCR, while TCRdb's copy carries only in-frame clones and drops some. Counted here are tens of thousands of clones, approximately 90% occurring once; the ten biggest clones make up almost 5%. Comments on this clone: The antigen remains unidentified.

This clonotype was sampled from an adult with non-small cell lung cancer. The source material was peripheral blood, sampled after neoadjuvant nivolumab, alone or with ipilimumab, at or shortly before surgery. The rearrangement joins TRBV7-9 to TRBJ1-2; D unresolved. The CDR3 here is CASSLPALYGYTF. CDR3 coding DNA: TGTGCCAGCAGCTTACCAGCCCTCTATGGCTACACCTTC. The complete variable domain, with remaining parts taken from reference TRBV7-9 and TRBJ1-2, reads DTGVSQNPRHKITKRGQNVTFRCDPISEHNRLYWYRQTLGQGPEFLTYFQNEAQLEKSRLLSDRFSAERPKGSFSTLEIQRTEQGDSAMYLCASSLPALYGYTFGSGTRLTVV.